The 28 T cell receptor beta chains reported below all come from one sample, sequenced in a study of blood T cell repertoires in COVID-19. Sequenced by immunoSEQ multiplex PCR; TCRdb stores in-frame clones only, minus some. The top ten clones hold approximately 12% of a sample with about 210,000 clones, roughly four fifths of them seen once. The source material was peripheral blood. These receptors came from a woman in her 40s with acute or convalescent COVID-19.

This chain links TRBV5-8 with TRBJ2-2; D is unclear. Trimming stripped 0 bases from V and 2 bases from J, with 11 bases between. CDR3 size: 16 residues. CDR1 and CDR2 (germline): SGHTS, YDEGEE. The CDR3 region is CASSLAVRYNTGELFF. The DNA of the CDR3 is TGTGCCAGCAGCTTGGCTGTTCGCTACAACACCGGGGAGCTGTTTTTT.

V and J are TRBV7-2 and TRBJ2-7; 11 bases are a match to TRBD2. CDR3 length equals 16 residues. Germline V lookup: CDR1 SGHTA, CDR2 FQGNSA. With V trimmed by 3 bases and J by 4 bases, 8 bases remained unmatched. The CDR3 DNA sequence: TGTGCCAGCAGCTTTAGCGGGAGGGGGGTCACTTACGAGCAGTACTTC. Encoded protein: CASSFSGRGVTYEQYF.

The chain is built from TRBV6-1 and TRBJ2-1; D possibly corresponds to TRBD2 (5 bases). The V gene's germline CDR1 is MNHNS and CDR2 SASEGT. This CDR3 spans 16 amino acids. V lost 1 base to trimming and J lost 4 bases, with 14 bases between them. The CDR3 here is CASSEGEADPYNEQFF. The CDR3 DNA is TGTGCCAGCAGTGAAGGGGAAGCGGACCCTTACAATGAGCAGTTCTTC.

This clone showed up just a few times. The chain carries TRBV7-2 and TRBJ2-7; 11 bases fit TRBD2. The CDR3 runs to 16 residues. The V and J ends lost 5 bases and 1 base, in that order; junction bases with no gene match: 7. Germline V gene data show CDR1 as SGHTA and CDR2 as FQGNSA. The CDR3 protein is CASSLPTSGDSYEQYF. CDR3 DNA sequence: TGTGCCAGCAGCCTACCGACTAGCGGGGATTCCTACGAGCAGTACTTC.

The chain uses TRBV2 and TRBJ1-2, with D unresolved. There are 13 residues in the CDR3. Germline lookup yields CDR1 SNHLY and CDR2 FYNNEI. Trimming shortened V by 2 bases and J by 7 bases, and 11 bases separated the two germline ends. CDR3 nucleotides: TGTGCCAGCAGTGAACGGGGAACCGGTGGCTACACCTTC. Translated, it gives CASSERGTGGYTF.

The CDR3 DNA sequence: TGTGCCAGTATCAACGGGGGGGCGTTGACTGAAGCTTTCTTT. Amino acid sequence: CASINGGALTEAFF. This chain links TRBV19 with TRBJ1-1, with a tentative D call TRBD1 (6 bases). Germline CDR1 reads LNHDA; CDR2 reads SQIVND (reference sequence). CDR3 length equals 14 residues. The ends were cut back, 7 bases at V and 5 bases at J, with 17 bases in the middle.

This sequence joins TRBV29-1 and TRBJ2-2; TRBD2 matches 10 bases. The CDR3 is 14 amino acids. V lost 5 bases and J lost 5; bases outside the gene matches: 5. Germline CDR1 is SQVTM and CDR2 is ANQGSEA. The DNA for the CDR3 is TGCAGCGTTATAGCGGGGGGACGGACCGGGGAGCTGTTTTTT. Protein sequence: CSVIAGGRTGELFF.

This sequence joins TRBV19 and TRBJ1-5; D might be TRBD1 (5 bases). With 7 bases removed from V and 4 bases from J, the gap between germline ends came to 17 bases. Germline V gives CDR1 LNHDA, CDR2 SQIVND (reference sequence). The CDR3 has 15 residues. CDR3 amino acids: CASTIRRGPNQPQHF. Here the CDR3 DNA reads TGTGCCAGTACCATCCGGAGGGGCCCTAATCAGCCCCAGCATTTT.

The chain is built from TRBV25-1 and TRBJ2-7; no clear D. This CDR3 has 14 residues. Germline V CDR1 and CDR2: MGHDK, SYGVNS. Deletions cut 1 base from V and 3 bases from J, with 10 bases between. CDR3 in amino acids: CASSELTRSYEQYF. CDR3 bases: TGTGCCAGCAGTGAATTAACACGCAGCTACGAGCAGTACTTC.

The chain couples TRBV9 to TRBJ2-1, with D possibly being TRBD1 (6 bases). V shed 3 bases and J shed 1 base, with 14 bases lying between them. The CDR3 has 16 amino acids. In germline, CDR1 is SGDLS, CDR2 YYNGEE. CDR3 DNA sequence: TGTGCCAGCAGCGCTAACAGGGTCCTATCCTACAATGAGCAGTTCTTC. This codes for CASSANRVLSYNEQFF.

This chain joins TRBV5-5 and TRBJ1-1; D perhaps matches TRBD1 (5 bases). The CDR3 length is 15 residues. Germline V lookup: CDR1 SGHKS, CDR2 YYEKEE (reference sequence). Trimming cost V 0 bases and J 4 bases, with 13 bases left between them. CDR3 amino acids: CASSLAGGSSTEAFF. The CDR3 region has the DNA TGTGCCAGCAGCTTGGCCGGGGGATCGAGCACTGAAGCTTTCTTT. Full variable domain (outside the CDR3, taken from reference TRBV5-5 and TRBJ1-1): DAGVTQSPTHLIKTRGQQVTLRCSPISGHKSVSWYQQVLGQGPQFIFQYYEKEERGRGNFPDRFSARQFPNYSSELNVNALLLGDSALYLCASSLAGGSSTEAFFGQGTRLTVV.

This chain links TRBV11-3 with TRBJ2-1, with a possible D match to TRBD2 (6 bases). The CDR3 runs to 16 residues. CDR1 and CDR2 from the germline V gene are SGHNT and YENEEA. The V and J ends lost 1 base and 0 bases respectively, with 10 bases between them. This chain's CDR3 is CASSLVGRRSYNEQFF. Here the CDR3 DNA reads TGTGCCAGCAGCTTAGTAGGGAGGCGCTCCTACAATGAGCAGTTCTTC.

The CDR3 reads CASSAGLAGSTDTQYF. CDR3 sequence (DNA): TGCGCCAGCAGCGCGGGACTAGCGGGTAGCACAGATACGCAGTATTTT. The V and J genes are TRBV5-1 and TRBJ2-3; 12 bases agree with TRBD2. Germline-derived CDR1 and CDR2 are SGHRS and YFSETQ. Losses at the gene ends were 4 bases for V and 0 bases for J; bases not matched to a gene: 3. The CDR3 loop spans 16 amino acids.

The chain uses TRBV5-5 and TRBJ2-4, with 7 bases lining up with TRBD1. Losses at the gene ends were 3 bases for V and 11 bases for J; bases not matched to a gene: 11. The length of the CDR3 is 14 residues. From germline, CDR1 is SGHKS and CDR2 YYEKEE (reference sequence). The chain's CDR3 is CASSSGQVPALQYF. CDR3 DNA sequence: TGTGCCAGCAGCTCAGGACAGGTTCCCGCCCTTCAGTACTTC.

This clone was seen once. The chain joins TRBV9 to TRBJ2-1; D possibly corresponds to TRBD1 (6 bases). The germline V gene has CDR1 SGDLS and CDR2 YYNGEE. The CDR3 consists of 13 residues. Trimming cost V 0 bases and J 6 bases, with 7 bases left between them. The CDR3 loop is CASSVGGGNEQFF. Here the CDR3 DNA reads TGTGCCAGCAGCGTAGGAGGGGGCAATGAGCAGTTCTTC.

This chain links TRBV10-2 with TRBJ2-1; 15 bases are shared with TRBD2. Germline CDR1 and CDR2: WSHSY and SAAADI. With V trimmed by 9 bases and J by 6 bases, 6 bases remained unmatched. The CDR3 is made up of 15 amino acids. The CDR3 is CASGTSGGPLNEQFF. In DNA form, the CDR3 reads TGCGCCAGTGGGACTAGCGGGGGGCCTCTCAATGAGCAGTTCTTC.

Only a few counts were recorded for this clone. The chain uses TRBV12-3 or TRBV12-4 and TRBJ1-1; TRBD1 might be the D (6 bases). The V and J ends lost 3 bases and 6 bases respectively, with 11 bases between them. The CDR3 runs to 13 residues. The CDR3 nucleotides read TGTGCCAGCAGTTTTGGGACAAGGGCTGAAGCTTTCTTT. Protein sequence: CASSFGTRAEAFF.

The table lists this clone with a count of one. The CDR3 DNA reads TGTGCCAGCAGCTTAGAAATAGCGGAAATTAGCACAGATACGCAGTATTTT. The encoded protein is CASSLEIAEISTDTQYF. The J gene is TRBJ2-3, the V gene TRBV7-6, with D maybe TRBD2 (6 bases). V shed 1 base and J shed 0 bases, with 14 bases lying between them. Germline CDR1 reads SGHVS; CDR2 reads FNYEAQ. CDR3 length: 17 residues.

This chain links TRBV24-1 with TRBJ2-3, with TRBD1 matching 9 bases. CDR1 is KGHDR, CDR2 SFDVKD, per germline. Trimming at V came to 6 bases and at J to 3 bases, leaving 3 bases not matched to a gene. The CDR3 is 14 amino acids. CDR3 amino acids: CATSRGQGTDTQYF. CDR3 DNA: TGTGCCACCAGTAGGGGACAGGGAACAGATACGCAGTATTTT.

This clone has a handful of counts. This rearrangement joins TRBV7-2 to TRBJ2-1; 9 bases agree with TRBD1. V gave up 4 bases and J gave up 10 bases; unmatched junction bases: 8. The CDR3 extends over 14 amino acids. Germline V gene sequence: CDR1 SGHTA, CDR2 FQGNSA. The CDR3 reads CASSSGQGFGEQFF. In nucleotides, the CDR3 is TGTGCCAGCAGCTCGGGACAGGGTTTTGGGGAGCAGTTCTTC.

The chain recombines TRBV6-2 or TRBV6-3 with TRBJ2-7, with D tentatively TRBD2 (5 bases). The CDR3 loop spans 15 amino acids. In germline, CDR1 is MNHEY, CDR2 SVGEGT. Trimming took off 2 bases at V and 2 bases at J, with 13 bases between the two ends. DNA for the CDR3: TGTGCCAGCAGTTACGGGAGTAGCCTAACCTACGAGCAGTACTTC. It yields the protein CASSYGSSLTYEQYF.

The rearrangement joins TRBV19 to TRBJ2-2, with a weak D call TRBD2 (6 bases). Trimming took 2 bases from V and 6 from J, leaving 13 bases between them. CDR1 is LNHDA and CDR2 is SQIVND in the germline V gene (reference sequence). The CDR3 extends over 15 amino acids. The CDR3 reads CASSIMGTGAGELFF. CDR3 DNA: TGTGCCAGTAGTATAATGGGTACGGGAGCCGGGGAGCTGTTTTTT.

CDR3 DNA sequence: TGCGCCAGCAATCCTAAATCCCTTTACCTACTAGCGAGGGGCTACAATGAGCAGTTCTTC. This gives the protein CASNPKSLYLLARGYNEQFF. The rearrangement joins TRBV10-1 to TRBJ2-1, with TRBD2 identical over 7 bases. The germline gives CDR1 WNHNN, CDR2 SYGVQD (reference sequence). Unmatched junction bases numbered 24, after V lost 7 bases and J lost 3 bases. The CDR3 runs 20 residues.

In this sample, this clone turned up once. CDR3 in DNA: TGTGCCAGCAGCGTAGCAGGGTTCCACACCTTC. Translating gives CASSVAGFHTF. This chain uses TRBV9 with TRBJ1-2, with a weak D call TRBD1 (5 bases). V dropped 0 bases and J dropped 12 bases, with 9 bases sitting between them. There are 11 residues in the CDR3. The germline CDR1 and CDR2 sequences are SGDLS and YYNGEE. Variable domain in full (rest from reference TRBV9 and TRBJ1-2): DSGVTQTPKHLITATGQRVTLRCSPRSGDLSVYWYQQSLDQGLQFLIQYYNGEERAKGNILERFSAQQFPDLHSELNLSSLELGDSALYFCASSVAGFHTFGSGTRLTVV.

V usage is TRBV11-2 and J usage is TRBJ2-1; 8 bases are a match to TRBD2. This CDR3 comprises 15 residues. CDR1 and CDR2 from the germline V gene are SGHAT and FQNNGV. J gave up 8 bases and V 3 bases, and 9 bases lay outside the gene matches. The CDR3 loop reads CASSFLGGGLDEQFF. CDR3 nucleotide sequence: TGTGCCAGCAGCTTCTTGGGCGGGGGGTTGGATGAGCAGTTCTTC.

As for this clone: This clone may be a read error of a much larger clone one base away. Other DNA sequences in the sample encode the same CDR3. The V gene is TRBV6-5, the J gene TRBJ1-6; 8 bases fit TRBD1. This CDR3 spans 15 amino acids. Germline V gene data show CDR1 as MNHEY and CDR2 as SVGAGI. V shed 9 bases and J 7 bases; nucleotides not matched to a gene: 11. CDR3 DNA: TGTGCCAGTAGGGCCCGGACAGGGACCAATTCACCCCTCCACTTT. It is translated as CASRARTGTNSPLHF.

This chain's CDR3 is CASSEARLAGGREQYF. The CDR3, as DNA: TGTGCCAGCAGTGAAGCGAGACTAGCGGGGGGGCGGGAGCAGTACTTC. This chain connects TRBV2 to TRBJ2-7; 14 bases agree with TRBD2. The length of the CDR3 is 16 residues. Germline trimming cut 0 bases from V and 7 bases from J; bases unmatched to any gene: 5. Germline V CDR1 and CDR2: SNHLY, FYNNEI.

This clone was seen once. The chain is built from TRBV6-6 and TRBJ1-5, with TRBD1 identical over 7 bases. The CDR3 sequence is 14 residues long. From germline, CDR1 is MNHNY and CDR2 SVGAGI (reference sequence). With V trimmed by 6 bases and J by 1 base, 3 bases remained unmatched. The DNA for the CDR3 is TGTGCCAGCAGCCACAGGGGAAGCAATCAGCCCCAGCATTTT. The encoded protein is CASSHRGSNQPQHF.